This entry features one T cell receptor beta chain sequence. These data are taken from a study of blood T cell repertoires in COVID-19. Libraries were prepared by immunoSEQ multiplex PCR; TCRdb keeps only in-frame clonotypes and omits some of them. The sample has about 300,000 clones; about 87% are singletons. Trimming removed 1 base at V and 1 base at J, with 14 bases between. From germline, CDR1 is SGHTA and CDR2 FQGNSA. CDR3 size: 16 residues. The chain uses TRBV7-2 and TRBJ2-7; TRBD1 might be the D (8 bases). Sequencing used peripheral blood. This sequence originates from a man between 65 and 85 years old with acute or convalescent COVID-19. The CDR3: CASSLEGGTGSYEQYF. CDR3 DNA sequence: TGTGCCAGCAGCTTAGAGGGGGGGACAGGATCCTACGAGCAGTACTTC.